The next 16 T cell receptor beta chains were all read from a single sample in a study of shared clonotypes between healthy human individuals. CD45RO-negative CD8 cells positively selected for CCR7 made up the naive population, which excluded terminally differentiated effector memory CD45RA+ cells. The method was immunoSEQ multiplex PCR; TCRdb's version includes in-frame clones alone and lacks a portion of them. Among fewer than 700,000 clones listed, roughly 95% were seen once. The sample comprised naive CD8+ T cells sorted from blood. Receptors were obtained from a woman aged 25 to 39 in good health.

The chain employs TRBV11-2 and TRBJ2-5, with D unclear. The CDR3 sequence is 15 residues long. Trimming left V 1 base short and J 5 bases short, with 14 bases between. The germline V gene encodes CDR1 SGHAT and CDR2 FQNNGV. DNA of the CDR3: TGTGCCAGCAGCTTAGGATCTACTGTAGAGGAGACCCAGTACTTC. It translates to CASSLGSTVEETQYF.

The chain has TRBV15 and TRBJ2-7, with 9 bases fitting TRBD2. V was clipped by 9 bases and J by 2 bases; unmatched bases: 11. Germline CDR1 LNHNV, CDR2 YYDKDF (reference sequence). This CDR3 spans 15 amino acids. The CDR3 bases are TGTGCCACTAGCGGAGGACTAGCGCAAACCTACGAGCAGTACTTC. This gives the protein CATSGGLAQTYEQYF.

This clone was recorded only once. The V and J genes are TRBV6-6 and TRBJ2-7, with 8 bases lining up with TRBD2. J gave up 0 bases and V 2 bases, and 3 bases lay outside the gene matches. CDR1 MNHNY and CDR2 SVGAGI come from the germline V gene (reference sequence). The CDR3 runs 15 residues. DNA of the CDR3: TGTGCCAGCAGTTACCTAAGCGGGAGCTCCTACGAGCAGTACTTC. This sequence encodes CASSYLSGSSYEQYF.

This clone has a single count. This chain joins TRBV27 and TRBJ2-7; 8 bases align to TRBD1. The CDR3 has 17 amino acids. Unmatched junction bases numbered 11, after V lost 3 bases and J lost 1 base. CDR1 is MNHEY and CDR2 is SMNVEV in the germline V gene (reference sequence). DNA of the CDR3: TGTGCCAGCAGTTTGAAATTTCCAGGACAGGGTTCCTACGAGCAGTACTTC. Protein product: CASSLKFPGQGSYEQYF.

The CDR3 coding sequence is TGTGCCAGCAGCTTGGGGTCCGGGACGGGGACTGAAGCTTTCTTT. Translation gives CASSLGSGTGTEAFF. V gene TRBV7-6 combines with J gene TRBJ1-1, with D perhaps TRBD1 (5 bases). CDR1 and CDR2 from the germline V gene are SGHVS and FNYEAQ. Trimming stripped 3 bases from V and 5 bases from J, with 16 bases between. The CDR3 sequence is 15 residues long.

The chain couples TRBV27 to TRBJ2-7, with TRBD1 as a possible D gene (5 bases). Germline values: CDR1 MNHEY, CDR2 SMNVEV (reference sequence). V was clipped by 8 bases and J by 6 bases, with 20 bases between them. The length of the CDR3 is 14 residues. The CDR3 here is CASAPGAFRAEQYF. CDR3 bases: TGTGCCAGCGCTCCTGGGGCCTTCAGGGCCGAGCAGTACTTC.

The rearrangement joins TRBV7-2 to TRBJ1-2; D unclear. Trimming stripped 1 base from V and 7 bases from J, with 4 bases between. Germline V lookup: CDR1 SGHTA, CDR2 FQGNSA. This CDR3 contains 11 residues. The CDR3 is CASSLGPGYTF. Written as DNA, the CDR3 is TGTGCCAGCAGCTTAGGACCTGGCTACACCTTC.

The genes are TRBV28 and TRBJ1-6; TRBD1 agrees at 7 bases. Trimming cost V 3 bases and J 3 bases; bases outside gene matches: 8. CDR1 and CDR2 (germline): MDHEN, SYDVKM. The CDR3 runs 17 residues. CDR3 residues: CASSFGTVGIYNSPLHF. The DNA for the CDR3 is TGTGCCAGCAGTTTCGGGACAGTGGGGATCTATAATTCACCCCTCCACTTT.

V and J are TRBV4-1 and TRBJ2-2; TRBD2 matches 7 bases. The CDR3 is 20 amino acids. Germline CDR1 is MGHRA and CDR2 is YSYEKL. V shed 0 bases, J shed 0 bases, and the junction held 13 bases outside the gene matches. CDR3 region: CASSQDIGPDGRTNTGELFF. As DNA, the CDR3 is TGCGCCAGCAGCCAAGATATAGGGCCTGACGGGAGGACGAACACCGGGGAGCTGTTTTTT.

The V and J genes are TRBV5-1 and TRBJ1-2, with 7 bases that match TRBD1. This CDR3 has 14 residues. From germline, CDR1 is SGHRS and CDR2 YFSETQ. The junction had 7 bases not matched to a gene; V was cut back by 4 bases and J by 4 bases. The CDR3 sequence is CASSPRQGGYGYTF. Written as DNA, the CDR3 is TGCGCCAGCAGCCCCAGGCAGGGGGGCTATGGCTACACCTTC.

V usage is TRBV5-6 and J usage is TRBJ1-2; tentatively, D is TRBD1 (5 bases). The CDR3 loop spans 17 amino acids. V was trimmed by 2 bases and J by 0 bases, leaving 17 bases between them. The germline gives CDR1 SGHDT, CDR2 YYEEEE. This CDR3 reads CASSFGTGYNPNYGYTF. The CDR3 coding sequence is TGTGCCAGCAGCTTCGGTACAGGCTATAATCCTAACTATGGCTACACCTTC. The entire variable domain, with the rest obtained from reference TRBV5-6 and TRBJ1-2, is as follows: DAGVTQSPTHLIKTRGQQVTLRCSPKSGHDTVSWYQQALGQGPQFIFQYYEEEERQRGNFPDRFSGHQFPNYSSELNVNALLLGDSALYLCASSFGTGYNPNYGYTFGSGTRLTVV.

The V gene is TRBV27, the J gene TRBJ1-2; D is perhaps TRBD1 (6 bases). Germline-derived CDR1 and CDR2 are MNHEY and SMNVEV (reference sequence). The CDR3 loop spans 12 amino acids. V dropped 10 bases and J dropped 4 bases, with 13 bases sitting between them. This CDR3 reads CATLGHLYGYTF. In nucleotides, the CDR3 is TGTGCCACCCTGGGACACCTCTATGGCTACACCTTC.

The chain recombines TRBV5-4 with TRBJ1-1; 9 positions agree with TRBD1. Germline V gene sequence: CDR1 SGHNT, CDR2 YYREEE (reference sequence). Trimming cost V 3 bases and J 8 bases; bases outside gene matches: 2. The CDR3 totals 12 residues. CDR3 in amino acids: CASSWGTGEAFF. The CDR3 bases are TGTGCCAGCAGCTGGGGGACAGGGGAAGCTTTCTTT.

This chain connects TRBV7-9 to TRBJ1-5; possibly TRBD1 for D (5 bases). This CDR3 is 14 amino acids long. In germline, CDR1 is SEHNR, CDR2 FQNEAQ (reference sequence). With 2 bases removed from V and 5 bases from J, the gap between germline ends came to 10 bases. The CDR3 reads CASSLSWGDQPQHF. In DNA, the CDR3 is TGTGCCAGCAGCTTAAGTTGGGGGGATCAGCCCCAGCATTTT. The variable domain in full, with the rest retrieved from reference TRBV7-9 and TRBJ1-5, is DTGVSQNPRHKITKRGQNVTFRCDPISEHNRLYWYRQTLGQGPEFLTYFQNEAQLEKSRLLSDRFSAERPKGSFSTLEIQRTEQGDSAMYLCASSLSWGDQPQHFGDGTRLSIL.

For this clone: The sample contains more than one DNA sequence encoding this CDR3. The CDR3 DNA is TGCAGCGTGGGACAGGTGAACACCGGGGAGCTGTTTTTT. Translating it yields CSVGQVNTGELFF. The genes are TRBV29-1 and TRBJ2-2; 8 bases fit TRBD1. Per germline, CDR1 SQVTM and CDR2 ANQGSEA. The CDR3 spans 13 residues. Trimming cost V 6 bases and J 1 base; bases outside gene matches: 1.

The chain carries TRBV11-1 and TRBJ1-1; D gene ambiguous. The CDR3 runs to 15 residues. CDR1 is SGHAT and CDR2 is FQDESV in the germline V gene (reference sequence). Trimming stripped 5 bases from V and 0 bases from J, with 13 bases between. CDR3 DNA sequence: TGTGCCAGCAGCCCCAGGACCGTTATGAACACTGAAGCTTTCTTT. Translating gives CASSPRTVMNTEAFF.